This T cell receptor (beta chain) was sequenced in a study of T-cell memory formation after mild COVID-19. Whole-study findings and limits: Certain responding clones were present in pre-infection memory, suggesting participation of cross-reactive memory. SARS-CoV-2 specificity of second-wave clones peaking day 37 was unconfirmed.

Comment on this clonotype: The antigen remains unidentified.

Unmatched junction bases numbered 16, after V lost 7 bases and J lost 9 bases. The CDR3 has 16 residues. Germline assignment: CDR1 SGHRS and CDR2 YFSETQ. Amplification by 5'RACE using constant-segment primers produced TCR alpha and TCR beta cDNA libraries that carried sample barcodes and UMIs. TCRdb independently ran MiXCR on the 5' RACE reads; one entry per CDR3 protein. The sample has tens of thousands of distinct CDR3 sequences, 6.1% seen once; the top ten hold under 0.95%. The V call is TRBV5-1, the J call TRBJ1-6, with 7 positions matching TRBD1. This receptor was identified in an adult who had mild COVID-19 (a few samples of this study predate the infection). Cell type and time point are not known. The sequenced sample consisted of PBMCs or a T cell subset sorted from them (not recorded which). The CDR3 loop reads CASRKPGQEGVSPLHF. For the CDR3, the DNA is TGCGCCAGCCGAAAACCAGGACAGGAGGGAGTTTCACCCCTCCACTTT.